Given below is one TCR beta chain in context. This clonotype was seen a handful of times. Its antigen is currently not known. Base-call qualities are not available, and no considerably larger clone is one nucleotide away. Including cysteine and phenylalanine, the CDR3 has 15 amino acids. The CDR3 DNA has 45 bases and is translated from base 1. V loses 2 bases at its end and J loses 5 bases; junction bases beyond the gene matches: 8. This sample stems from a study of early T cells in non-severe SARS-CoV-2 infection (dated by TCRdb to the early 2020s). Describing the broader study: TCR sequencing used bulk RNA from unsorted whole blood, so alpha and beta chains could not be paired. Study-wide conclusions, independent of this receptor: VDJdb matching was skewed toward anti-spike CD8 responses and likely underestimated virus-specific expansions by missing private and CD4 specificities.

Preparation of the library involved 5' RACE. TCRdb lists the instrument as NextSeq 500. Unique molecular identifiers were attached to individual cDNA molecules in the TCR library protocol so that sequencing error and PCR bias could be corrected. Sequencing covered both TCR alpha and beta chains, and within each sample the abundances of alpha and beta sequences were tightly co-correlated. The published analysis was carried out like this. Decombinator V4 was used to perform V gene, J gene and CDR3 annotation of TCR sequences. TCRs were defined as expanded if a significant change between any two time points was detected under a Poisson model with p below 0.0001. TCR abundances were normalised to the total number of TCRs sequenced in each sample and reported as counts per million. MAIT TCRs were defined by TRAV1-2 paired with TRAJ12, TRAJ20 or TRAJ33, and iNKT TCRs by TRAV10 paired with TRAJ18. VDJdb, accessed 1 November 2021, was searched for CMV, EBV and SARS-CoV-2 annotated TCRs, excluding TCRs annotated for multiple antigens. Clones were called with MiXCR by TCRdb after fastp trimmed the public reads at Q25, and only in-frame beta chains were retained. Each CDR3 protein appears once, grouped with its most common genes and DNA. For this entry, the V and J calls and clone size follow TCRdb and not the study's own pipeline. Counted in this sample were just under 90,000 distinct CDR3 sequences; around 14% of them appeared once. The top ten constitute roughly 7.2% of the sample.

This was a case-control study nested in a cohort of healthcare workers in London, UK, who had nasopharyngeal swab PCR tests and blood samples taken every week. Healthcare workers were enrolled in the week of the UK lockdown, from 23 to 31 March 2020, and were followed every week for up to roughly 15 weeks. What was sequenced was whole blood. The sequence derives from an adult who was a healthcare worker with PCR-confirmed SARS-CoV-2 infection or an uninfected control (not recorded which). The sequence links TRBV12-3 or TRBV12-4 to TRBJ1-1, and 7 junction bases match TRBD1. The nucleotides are TGTGCCAGCAGTTTACGACAGGGTCTATGGACTGAAGCTTTCTTT. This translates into CASSLRQGLWTEAFF.